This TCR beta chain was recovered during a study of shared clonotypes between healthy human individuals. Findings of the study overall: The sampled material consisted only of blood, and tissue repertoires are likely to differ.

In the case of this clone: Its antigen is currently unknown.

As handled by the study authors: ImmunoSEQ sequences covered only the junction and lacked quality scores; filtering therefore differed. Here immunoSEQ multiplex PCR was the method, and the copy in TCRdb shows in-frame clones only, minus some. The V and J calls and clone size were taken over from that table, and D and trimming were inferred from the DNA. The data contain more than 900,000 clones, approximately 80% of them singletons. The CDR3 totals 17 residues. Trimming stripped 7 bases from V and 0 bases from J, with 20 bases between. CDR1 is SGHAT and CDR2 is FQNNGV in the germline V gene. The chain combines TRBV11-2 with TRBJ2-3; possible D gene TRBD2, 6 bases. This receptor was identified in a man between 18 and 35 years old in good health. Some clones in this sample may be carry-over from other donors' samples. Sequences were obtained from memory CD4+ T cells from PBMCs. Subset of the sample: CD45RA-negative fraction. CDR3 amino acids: CASIPPLGGGSTDTQYF. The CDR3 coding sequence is TGTGCCAGCATCCCACCCTTGGGGGGAGGTAGCACAGATACGCAGTATTTT.